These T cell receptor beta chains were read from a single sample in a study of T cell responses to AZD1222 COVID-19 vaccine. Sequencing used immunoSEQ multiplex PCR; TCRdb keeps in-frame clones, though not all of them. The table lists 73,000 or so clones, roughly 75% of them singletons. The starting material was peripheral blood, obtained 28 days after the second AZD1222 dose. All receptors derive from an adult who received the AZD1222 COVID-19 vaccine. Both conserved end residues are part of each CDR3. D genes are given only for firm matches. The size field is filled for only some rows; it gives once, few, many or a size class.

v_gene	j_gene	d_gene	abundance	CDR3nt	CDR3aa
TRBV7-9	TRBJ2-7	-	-	TGTGCCAGCAGCTTAATAATGTCCTACGAGCAGTACTTC	CASSLIMSYEQYF
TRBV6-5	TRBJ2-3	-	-	TGTGCCAGCAGTTCGTGGGATACGCAGTATTTT	CASSSWDTQYF
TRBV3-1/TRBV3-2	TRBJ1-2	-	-	TGTGCCAGCAGCCAAGGGAACCAGGCAGGTACCTCCTATGGCTACACCTTC	CASSQGNQAGTSYGYTF
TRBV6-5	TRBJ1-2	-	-	TGTGCCAGCAGTTACGGGGCCTCCTATGGCTACACCTTC	CASSYGASYGYTF
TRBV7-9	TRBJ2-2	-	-	TGTGCCAGCAGCTTAGCGGGAGTCTTTGCCGGGGAGCTGTTTTTT	CASSLAGVFAGELFF
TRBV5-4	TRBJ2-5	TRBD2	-	TGTGCCAGCAGCAACTCCGGGACTAGCTCGGAGACCCAGTACTTC	CASSNSGTSSETQYF
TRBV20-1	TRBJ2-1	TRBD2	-	TGCAGTGCTAGTGGGCCGGGGGGGGATGGCTACAATGAGCAGTTCTTC	CSASGPGGDGYNEQFF
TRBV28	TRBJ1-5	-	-	TGTGCCAGCAGTTTATTGGGGACAAAAACTTATAGCAATCAGCCCCAGCATTTT	CASSLLGTKTYSNQPQHF
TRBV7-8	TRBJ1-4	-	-	TGTGCCAGCAGCTTGGGGGGTGAAAAACTGTTTTTT	CASSLGGEKLFF
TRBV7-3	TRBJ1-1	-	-	TGTGCCAGCAGCTTAGCCTACCCCGCTGAAGCTTTCTTT	CASSLAYPAEAFF
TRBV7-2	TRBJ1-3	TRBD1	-	TGTGCCAGCAGCCCCGAGACAGGGGCTGGAAACACCATATATTTT	CASSPETGAGNTIYF
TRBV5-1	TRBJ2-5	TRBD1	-	TGCGCCAGCAGCCTCACAGGACAGGGTCCTCAAGAGACCCAGTACTTC	CASSLTGQGPQETQYF
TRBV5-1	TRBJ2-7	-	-	TGCGCCAGCAGCTTGGGACAGGAGATCTACGAGCAGTACTTC	CASSLGQEIYEQYF
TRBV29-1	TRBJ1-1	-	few	TGCAGCGTTGAATGGGGTGGCGCTGAAGCTTTCTTT	CSVEWGGAEAFF
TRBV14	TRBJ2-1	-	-	TGTGCCAGCAGCCACCTTAGCGAGGCCTACAATGAGCAGTTCTTC	CASSHLSEAYNEQFF
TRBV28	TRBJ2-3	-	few	TGTGCCAGCAGCAAAGCAGTTCCAACCACAGATACGCAGTATTTT	CASSKAVPTTDTQYF
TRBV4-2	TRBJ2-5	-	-	TGTGCCAGCAGCCAAGACTGGGAGGAGACCCAGTACTTC	CASSQDWEETQYF
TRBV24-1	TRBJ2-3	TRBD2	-	TGTGCCACCAGTGATGGCGGACTAGCGGGGGCGGGAACAGATACGCAGTATTTT	CATSDGGLAGAGTDTQYF
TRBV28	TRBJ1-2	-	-	TGTGCCAGCAGCACCGGCGAGCGGGCCTATGGCTACACCTTC	CASSTGERAYGYTF
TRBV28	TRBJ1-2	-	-	TGTGCCAGCAAAAGGGGACTCTATGGCTACACCTTC	CASKRGLYGYTF
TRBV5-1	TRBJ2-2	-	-	TGCGCCAGCAGCTTGTCAAGGGTTCGCACCGGGGAGCTGTTTTTT	CASSLSRVRTGELFF
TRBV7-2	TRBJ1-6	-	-	TGTGCCAGCAGCGGTGGACAGTATAATTCACCCCTCCACTTT	CASSGGQYNSPLHF
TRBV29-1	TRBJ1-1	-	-	TGCAGCGTTGAAGGCGGGGGTGCCCTTCCGAACGCCCCGAACACTGAAGCTTTCTTT	CSVEGGGALPNAPNTEAFF
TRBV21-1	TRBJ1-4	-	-	TGTGCCAGCAGCCCCAAGGCAGGGACAGGGTCAACTAATGAAAAACTGTTTTTT	CASSPKAGTGSTNEKLFF
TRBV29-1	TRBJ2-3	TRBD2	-	TGCAGCGTTGAGCGCGGGAGTGGCACAGATACGCAGTATTTT	CSVERGSGTDTQYF
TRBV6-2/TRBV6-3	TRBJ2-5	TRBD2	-	TGTGCCAGCAGCCTCAGGACTAGCGGGTTCCCAGAGACCCAGTACTTC	CASSLRTSGFPETQYF
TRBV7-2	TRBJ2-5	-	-	TGTGCCAGCAGCTTAGAAACCGGGACCGGACTATTGGAGACCCAGTACTTC	CASSLETGTGLLETQYF
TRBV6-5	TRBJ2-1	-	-	TGTGCCAGCAGAAATGTAGGTCGCTACAATGAGCAGTTCTTC	CASRNVGRYNEQFF
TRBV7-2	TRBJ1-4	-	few	TGTGCCAGCAGCTTAGAGTCCCGAGGGACTAATGAAAAACTGTTTTTT	CASSLESRGTNEKLFF
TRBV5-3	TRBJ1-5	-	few	TGTGCCAGAAGCTTGGCAGATCGGGACAATCAGCCCCAGCATTTT	CARSLADRDNQPQHF